These T cell receptor beta chains were read from a single sample in a study of cytomegalovirus exposure and HLA in healthy donors. Profiling relied on immunoSEQ multiplex PCR, and the TCRdb table lists in-frame clones only, not all of them. The table includes 60,000 or so clones, around nine tenths detected once. Sequenced: PBMCs. The receptors derive from a young man in good health and CMV-seronegative. Both conserved end residues are part of each CDR3. The D gene is left open where the match is weak. Rows give clone size only sometimes, using once, few, many, or a class for an expanded clone.

D gene,V gene,clone size,J gene,CDR3 protein,CDR3 DNA
TRBD2,TRBV7-2,NA,TRBJ2-5,CASNAGHSGSFETQYF,TGTGCCAGCAACGCAGGGCATAGCGGGAGTTTCGAGACCCAGTACTTC
TRBD1,TRBV12-5,NA,TRBJ2-7,CASGFLSGQAYEQYF,TGTGCTAGTGGTTTTCTTTCGGGACAGGCCTACGAGCAGTACTTC
NA,TRBV4-1,NA,TRBJ2-1,CASSQDVPDEQFF,TGCGCCAGCAGCCAAGATGTCCCAGATGAGCAGTTCTTC
NA,TRBV7-2,NA,TRBJ2-1,CASSLAIIAQQFF,TGTGCCAGCAGCTTAGCGATTATAGCGCAGCAGTTCTTC
NA,TRBV6-6,NA,TRBJ1-1,CASFRANTEAFF,TGTGCCAGCTTCCGAGCGAACACTGAAGCTTTCTTT
NA,TRBV6-5,NA,TRBJ2-3,CASSSGGRDTQYF,TGTGCCAGCAGTTCAGGGGGGAGAGATACGCAGTATTTT
NA,TRBV7-3,NA,TRBJ2-6,CASSLMPATTSGANVLTF,TGTGCCAGCAGCTTAATGCCCGCCACAACCTCTGGGGCCAACGTCCTGACTTTC
TRBD1,TRBV9,NA,TRBJ2-2,CASGQANTGELFF,TGTGCCAGCGGACAGGCGAACACCGGGGAGCTGTTTTTT
NA,TRBV5-1,NA,TRBJ2-7,CASSLGQANYEQYF,TGCGCCAGCAGCTTGGGACAGGCAAACTACGAGCAGTACTTC
NA,TRBV7-5,NA,TRBJ1-1,CARSHTIDYQTKMNTEAFF,TGTGCCAGAAGCCACACAATAGATTACCAGACAAAAATGAACACTGAAGCTTTCTTT
TRBD2,TRBV29-1,NA,TRBJ2-1,CSVDFTSGRTEQFF,TGCAGCGTTGATTTTACTAGCGGGAGAACTGAGCAGTTCTTC
NA,TRBV5-8,NA,TRBJ2-3,CASSLEGGSTDTQYF,TGTGCCAGCAGCTTGGAAGGCGGGAGCACAGATACGCAGTATTTT
NA,TRBV20-1,once,TRBJ2-7,CSASRDTSRDF,TGCAGTGCTAGTCGGGACACTTCGAGGGACTTC
TRBD1,TRBV7-9,NA,TRBJ2-5,CASSFSRDRQETQYF,TGTGCCAGCAGCTTTAGCCGGGACAGACAAGAGACCCAGTACTTC
TRBD1,TRBV7-8,NA,TRBJ1-2,CASSPTGANYGYTF,TGTGCCAGCAGCCCTACAGGGGCGAACTATGGCTACACCTTC
TRBD2,TRBV7-8,NA,TRBJ2-7,CASSLGTSGSFYEQYF,TGTGCCAGCAGCTTAGGGACTAGCGGGTCCTTCTACGAGCAGTACTTC
TRBD2,TRBV15,NA,TRBJ2-2,CATSRVASGNTGELFF,TGTGCCACCAGCAGAGTGGCTAGCGGCAACACCGGGGAGCTGTTTTTT
TRBD1,TRBV19,NA,TRBJ1-2,CASSIPPRTGLNYGYTF,TGTGCCAGTAGTATCCCCCCGCGGACAGGACTTAACTATGGCTACACCTTC
NA,TRBV10-3,NA,TRBJ2-7,CAISESGGPYEQYF,TGTGCCATCAGTGAGTCGGGGGGACCCTACGAGCAGTACTTC
TRBD2,TRBV27,NA,TRBJ2-2,CASSLSDRPLLAGGYTGELFF,TGTGCCAGCAGTTTATCCGACCGCCCTCTCCTAGCGGGAGGGTACACCGGGGAGCTGTTTTTT
TRBD1,TRBV5-1,few,TRBJ2-7,CASSLGARQGAYEQYF,TGCGCCAGCAGCTTGGGGGCTAGACAGGGGGCCTACGAGCAGTACTTC
TRBD2,TRBV9,NA,TRBJ2-1,CASRLAEGDEQFF,TGTGCCAGCCGACTAGCGGAGGGGGATGAGCAGTTCTTC
TRBD2,TRBV30,NA,TRBJ2-1,CAWSDDGTSENEQFF,TGTGCCTGGAGCGACGACGGGACTAGCGAGAATGAGCAGTTCTTC
TRBD1,TRBV10-3,NA,TRBJ2-3,CAISRQGSPTDTQYF,TGTGCCATCAGCCGACAGGGGTCCCCCACAGATACGCAGTATTTT
TRBD1,TRBV11-3,NA,TRBJ1-4,CASSRTGHNEKLFF,TGTGCCAGCAGCCGGACAGGACATAATGAAAAACTGTTTTTT
NA,TRBV5-6,NA,TRBJ2-1,CASSLLQGLWEQFF,TGTGCCAGCAGCTTACTCCAGGGATTATGGGAGCAGTTCTTC
NA,TRBV27,NA,TRBJ1-2,CASKTVFEGYTF,TGTGCCAGTAAAACCGTCTTTGAGGGCTACACCTTC
TRBD1,TRBV19,NA,TRBJ2-7,CASSAGGGYRPYEQYF,TGTGCCAGTAGTGCAGGGGGCGGTTATCGTCCCTACGAGCAGTACTTC
TRBD2,TRBV25-1,NA,TRBJ2-7,CASGLAGGDEQYF,TGTGCCAGCGGACTAGCGGGAGGAGATGAGCAGTACTTC
TRBD1,TRBV28,few,TRBJ2-7,CASSFLGTGPHEQYF,TGTGCCAGCAGTTTTCTCGGGACAGGGCCCCACGAGCAGTACTTC
NA,TRBV25-1,NA,TRBJ2-5,CASRAGKETQYF,TGTGCCAGCAGGGCGGGGAAAGAGACCCAGTACTTC
NA,TRBV7-9,NA,TRBJ2-1,CASSPTAINEQFF,TGTGCCAGCAGCCCCACTGCGATCAATGAGCAGTTCTTC
NA,TRBV27,NA,TRBJ2-3,CASSLSELDTQYF,TGTGCCAGCAGTTTATCGGAGTTGGATACGCAGTATTTT
TRBD2,TRBV7-9,once,TRBJ2-1,CASSPSRPGLAYNEQFF,TGTGCCAGCAGCCCATCAAGGCCGGGACTAGCCTACAATGAGCAGTTCTTC
TRBD1,TRBV4-1,few,TRBJ1-4,CASARRGRDEKLFF,TGCGCCAGCGCCCGGAGGGGGCGCGATGAAAAACTGTTTTTT
NA,TRBV10-3,NA,TRBJ1-4,CAISAQGGDEKLFF,TGTGCCATCAGTGCACAGGGAGGGGATGAAAAACTGTTTTTT
NA,TRBV5-1,NA,TRBJ2-3,CASSPRTPRGDTQYF,TGCGCCAGCAGCCCAAGGACTCCACGCGGAGATACGCAGTATTTT
NA,TRBV30,NA,TRBJ1-2,CAGETGTNYGYTF,TGTGCCGGCGAGACAGGAACTAACTATGGCTACACCTTC
TRBD1,TRBV18,NA,TRBJ2-2,CASSLQGANTGELFF,TGTGCCAGCTCACTACAGGGGGCGAACACCGGGGAGCTGTTTTTT
NA,TRBV28,NA,TRBJ1-2,CASSPGHNYGYTF,TGTGCCAGCAGTCCGGGACACAACTATGGCTACACCTTC
NA,TRBV7-2,NA,TRBJ2-7,CASSLGASPREYEQYF,TGTGCCAGCAGCTTAGGGGCGTCCCCACGAGAGTACGAGCAGTACTTC
NA,TRBV30,NA,TRBJ1-5,CAWSSQVYSNQPQHF,TGTGCCTGGAGTTCCCAGGTATATAGCAATCAGCCCCAGCATTTT
NA,TRBV27,NA,TRBJ2-1,CASSPRDKSPHEQFF,TGTGCCAGCAGTCCCCGGGACAAGAGCCCCCATGAGCAGTTCTTC
NA,TRBV6-5,NA,TRBJ2-2,CASSVRGTGELFF,TGTGCCAGCAGTGTTAGGGGAACCGGGGAGCTGTTTTTT
TRBD1,TRBV19,NA,TRBJ1-2,CASIEADRANGYTF,TGTGCCAGTATTGAAGCCGACAGGGCCAATGGCTACACCTTC
NA,TRBV11-3,NA,TRBJ2-7,CASSRDGQTYEQYF,TGTGCCAGCAGCCGCGACGGACAGACCTACGAGCAGTACTTC
TRBD1,TRBV19,NA,TRBJ1-5,CASSQLGQGLSNQPQHF,TGTGCCAGTAGCCAGTTAGGACAGGGGCTTAGCAATCAGCCCCAGCATTTT
TRBD1,TRBV29-1,NA,TRBJ2-3,CSVRTGADTQYF,TGCAGCGTCCGGACAGGGGCAGATACGCAGTATTTT